The 8 T cell receptor beta chains below all came from one sample that was sequenced in a study of cytotoxic CD8 clonotypes in ibrutinib-treated CLL. Measured with immunoSEQ multiplex PCR; TCRdb has only the in-frame clones, and not every one. The table has tens of thousands of clones, roughly nine tenths seen once. The sample in question was PBMCs, obtained after 12 months of ibrutinib treatment. The source is a human donor with chronic lymphocytic leukemia.

V is TRBV29-1 and J is TRBJ2-5; the D gene is possibly TRBD1 (6 bases). CDR1 is SQVTM and CDR2 is ANQGSEA in the germline V gene. CDR3 length: 13 amino acids. V was cut by 4 bases and J by 14 bases, with 23 bases left in between. In DNA, the CDR3 is TGCAGCGTTGCCGTACAAACGTCACAGGGCTCCTACTTC. Amino acid sequence: CSVAVQTSQGSYF.

V usage is TRBV6-5 and J usage is TRBJ1-2; TRBD1 agrees at 8 bases. CDR1 is MNHEY and CDR2 is SVGAGI in the germline V gene. V was clipped by 2 bases and J by 4 bases; unmatched bases: 6. This CDR3 is built from 15 residues. The CDR3, as DNA: TGTGCCAGCAGTTACCGAGGGACAGGAGGCTATGGCTACACCTTC. Protein product: CASSYRGTGGYGYTF.

This CDR3 reads CASSFSGTGQSYEQYF. CDR3 nucleotide sequence: TGTGCCAGCAGTTTTTCCGGGACAGGACAATCCTACGAGCAGTACTTC. This chain links TRBV28 with TRBJ2-7; 8 bases map to TRBD1. The CDR3 contains 16 residues. Germline CDR1 and CDR2: MDHEN and SYDVKM. V gave up 3 bases and J gave up 1 base; unmatched junction bases: 8.

The V gene is TRBV4-2, the J gene TRBJ1-1; TRBD1 matches at 7 bases. Trimming took 2 bases from V and 1 from J; bases not matched to a gene: 10. There are 17 residues in the CDR3. Germline CDR1 LGHNA, CDR2 YNFKEQ. CDR3 residues: CASSQPLGQTANTEAFF. The CDR3 nucleotides are TGTGCCAGCAGCCAACCCCTGGGACAGACAGCGAACACTGAAGCTTTCTTT.

The rearrangement uses TRBV7-2 and TRBJ1-5; no reliable D call. CDR3 size: 17 residues. In germline, CDR1 is SGHTA, CDR2 FQGNSA. Deletions cut 0 bases from V and 0 bases from J, with 12 bases between. The CDR3 is CASSLARSSGSNQPQHF. The CDR3 DNA is TGTGCCAGCAGCTTAGCGCGGTCATCGGGTAGCAATCAGCCCCAGCATTTT.

The V and J genes are TRBV5-1 and TRBJ1-3, with TRBD1 matching over 7 bases. CDR3 length equals 16 residues. The J segment lost 4 bases and the V segment lost 4 bases, leaving 11 bases of the junction unmatched. Per the germline V gene, CDR1 is SGHRS and CDR2 is YFSETQ. Here the CDR3 DNA reads TGCGCCAGCAGCCTAATCACAGGGGTGGGAGGAAACACCATATATTTT. As protein: CASSLITGVGGNTIYF.

The chain has TRBV7-3 and TRBJ2-7; D gene ambiguous. V was pared by 6 bases and J by 3 bases, with 15 bases between. This CDR3 is built from 14 residues. Germline values: CDR1 SGHTA, CDR2 FQGTGA. CDR3 sequence: CASSSDLTDYEQYF. In nucleotides, the CDR3 is TGTGCCAGCAGTTCAGACCTTACCGACTACGAGCAGTACTTC.

V usage is TRBV4-3 and J usage is TRBJ2-3, with TRBD2 matching over 9 bases. The J segment lost 5 bases and the V segment lost 6 bases, leaving 12 bases of the junction unmatched. The CDR3 is 16 residues long. Germline CDR1 and CDR2: LGHNA and YSLEER. The CDR3 DNA follows: TGCGCCAGCAGACTTAGGGTGCGGGAGGGAGGAGATACGCAGTATTTT. Translation gives CASRLRVREGGDTQYF.